This T cell receptor beta chain was sequenced during a study of T cells in narcolepsy. Study-wide background: Enrolled donors included narcolepsy type 1 or type 2 patients and healthy controls.

V trimming: 6 bases; J trimming: 8 bases; junction bases outside the gene matches: 11. Germline V lookup: CDR1 ENHRY, CDR2 SYGVKD. There are 16 residues in the CDR3. Produced via immunoSEQ multiplex PCR; TCRdb's table is partial and in-frame only. The table includes approximately 40,000 clones, around 88% detected once. Note on this clone: The antigen is not known.

Whole-study results and caveats: Healthy controls reportedly lacked the autoreactive clonotypes serially found in patients' blood. Some memory CD4+ repertoires had no autoreactive clone sequences. Same-patient CSF and blood CD4+ T cell clonotypes included HCRT-specific and TRIB2-specific autoreactive ones.

The sequencing input was CD45RA- memory CD4+ T cells from PBMCs. The V gene is TRBV10-3, the J gene TRBJ2-4; 12 bases match TRBD2. The receptor was isolated from a human donor with narcolepsy. CDR3 loop: CAISKGTSGPIDIQYF. The CDR3 coding sequence is TGTGCCATCAGCAAGGGGACTAGCGGGCCTATTGACATTCAGTACTTC.